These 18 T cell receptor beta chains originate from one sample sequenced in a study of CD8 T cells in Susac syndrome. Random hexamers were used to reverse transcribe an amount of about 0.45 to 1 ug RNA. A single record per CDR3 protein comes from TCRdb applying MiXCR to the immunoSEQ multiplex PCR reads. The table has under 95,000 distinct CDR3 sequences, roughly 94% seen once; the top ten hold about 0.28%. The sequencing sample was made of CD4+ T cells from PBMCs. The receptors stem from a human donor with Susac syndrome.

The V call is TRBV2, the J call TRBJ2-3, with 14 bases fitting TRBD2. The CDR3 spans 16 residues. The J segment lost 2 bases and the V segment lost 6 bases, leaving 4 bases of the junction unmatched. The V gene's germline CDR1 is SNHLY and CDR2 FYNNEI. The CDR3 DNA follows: TGTGCCAGCAGGAGGACTAGCGGGGGGTACACAGATACGCAGTATTTT. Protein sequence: CASRRTSGGYTDTQYF.

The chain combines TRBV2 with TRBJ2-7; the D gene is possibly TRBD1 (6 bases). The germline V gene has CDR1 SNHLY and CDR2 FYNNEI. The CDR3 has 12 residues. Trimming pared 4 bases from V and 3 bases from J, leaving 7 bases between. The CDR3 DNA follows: TGTGCCAGCAGTGCGGACAGCTACGAGCAGTACTTC. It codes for CASSADSYEQYF.

The DNA for the CDR3 is TGCGCCAGCAGACATGGACAGGGGTACACTGAAGCTTTCTTT. Translation: CASRHGQGYTEAFF. The chain carries TRBV5-1 and TRBJ1-1, with 9 bases identical to TRBD1. Germline V gene sequence: CDR1 SGHRS, CDR2 YFSETQ. J lost 3 bases, V lost 5 bases, and 5 bases had no gene match. This CDR3 region has 14 residues.

Here the CDR3 reads CASRIQRAETQYF. The DNA for the CDR3 is TGTGCCAGCAGAATTCAAAGGGCGGAGACCCAGTACTTC. The V and J genes are TRBV12-3 or TRBV12-4 and TRBJ2-5; no firm D call. The CDR3 has 13 residues. V lost 6 bases and J lost 5, with 13 bases in between.

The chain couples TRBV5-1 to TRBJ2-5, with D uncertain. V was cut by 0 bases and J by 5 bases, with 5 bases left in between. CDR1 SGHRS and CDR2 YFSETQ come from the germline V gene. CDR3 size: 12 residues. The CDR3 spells CASSLGSETQYF. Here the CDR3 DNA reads TGCGCCAGCAGCTTGGGTTCGGAGACCCAGTACTTC.

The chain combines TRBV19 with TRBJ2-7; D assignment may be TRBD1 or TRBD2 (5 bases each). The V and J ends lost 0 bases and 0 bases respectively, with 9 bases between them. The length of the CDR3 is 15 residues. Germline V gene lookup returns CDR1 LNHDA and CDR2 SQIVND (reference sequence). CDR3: CASSIDRDGSYEQYF. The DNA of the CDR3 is TGTGCCAGTAGTATAGACAGGGACGGCTCCTACGAGCAGTACTTC.

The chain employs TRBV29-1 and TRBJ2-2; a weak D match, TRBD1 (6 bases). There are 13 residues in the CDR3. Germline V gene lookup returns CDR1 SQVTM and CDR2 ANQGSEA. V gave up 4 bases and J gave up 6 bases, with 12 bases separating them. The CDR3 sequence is CSVGGGLPGELFF. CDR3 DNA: TGCAGCGTTGGTGGGGGCCTGCCCGGGGAGCTGTTTTTT.

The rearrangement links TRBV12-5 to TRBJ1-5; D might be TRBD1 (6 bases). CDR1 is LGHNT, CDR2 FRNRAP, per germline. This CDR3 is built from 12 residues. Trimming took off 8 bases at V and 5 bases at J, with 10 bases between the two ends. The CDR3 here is CASQQGDQPQHF. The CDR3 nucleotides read TGTGCTAGTCAACAGGGAGATCAGCCCCAGCATTTT.

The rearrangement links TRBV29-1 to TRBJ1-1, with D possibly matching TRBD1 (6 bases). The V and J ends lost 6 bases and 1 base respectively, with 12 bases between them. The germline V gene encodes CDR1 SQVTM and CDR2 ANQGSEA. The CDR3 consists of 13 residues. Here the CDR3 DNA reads TGCAGCGTGGGGAAAGGGGGGAACACTGAAGCTTTCTTT. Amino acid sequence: CSVGKGGNTEAFF.

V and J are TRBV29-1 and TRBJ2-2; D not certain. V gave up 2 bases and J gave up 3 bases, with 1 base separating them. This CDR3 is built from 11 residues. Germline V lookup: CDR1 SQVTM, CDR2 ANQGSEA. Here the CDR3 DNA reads TGCAGCGTTGAACACACCGGGGAGCTGTTTTTT. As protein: CSVEHTGELFF.

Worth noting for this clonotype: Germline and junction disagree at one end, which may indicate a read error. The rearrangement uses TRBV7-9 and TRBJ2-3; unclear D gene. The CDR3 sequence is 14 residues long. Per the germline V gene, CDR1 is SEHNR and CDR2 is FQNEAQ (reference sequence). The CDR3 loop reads CASTLGRNTDTQYF. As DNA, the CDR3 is TGTGCCAGCACCTTAGGACGGAACACAGATACGCAGTATTTT. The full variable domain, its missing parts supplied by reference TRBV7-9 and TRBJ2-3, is DTGVSQNPRHKITKRGQNVTFRCDPISEHNRLYWYRQTLGQGPEFLTYFQNEAQLEKSRLLSDRFSAERPKGSFSTLEIQRTEQGDSAMYLCASTLGRNTDTQYFGPGTRLTVL.

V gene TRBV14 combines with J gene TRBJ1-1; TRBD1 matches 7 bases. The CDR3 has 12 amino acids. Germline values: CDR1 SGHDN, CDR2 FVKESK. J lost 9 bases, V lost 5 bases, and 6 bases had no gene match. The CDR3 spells CASSFRDRQAFF. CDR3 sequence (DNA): TGTGCCAGCAGCTTCCGGGACAGACAAGCTTTCTTT.

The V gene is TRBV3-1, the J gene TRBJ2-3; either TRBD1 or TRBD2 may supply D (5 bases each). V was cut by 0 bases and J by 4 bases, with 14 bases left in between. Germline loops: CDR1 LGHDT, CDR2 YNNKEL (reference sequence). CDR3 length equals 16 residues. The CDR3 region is CASSQEARGEADTQYF. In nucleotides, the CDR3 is TGTGCCAGCAGCCAAGAAGCAAGAGGGGAAGCAGATACGCAGTATTTT.

In DNA form, the CDR3 reads TGCGCCAGCACCCTAGCAGATACGCAGTATTTT. This encodes CASTLADTQYF. V gene TRBV10-2 combines with J gene TRBJ2-3; D is unresolved. Trimming cost V 7 bases and J 4 bases, with 6 bases left between them. In germline, CDR1 is WSHSY, CDR2 SAAADI. There are 11 residues in the CDR3.

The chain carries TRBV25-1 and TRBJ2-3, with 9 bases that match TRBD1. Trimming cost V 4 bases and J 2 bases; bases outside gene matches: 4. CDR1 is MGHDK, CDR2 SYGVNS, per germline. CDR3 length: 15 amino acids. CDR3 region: CASSVTGGDTDTQYF. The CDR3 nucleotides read TGTGCCAGCAGTGTCACAGGGGGCGACACAGATACGCAGTATTTT.

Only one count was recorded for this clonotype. The CDR3 loop is CASSFPDPGGPMDTEAFF. The CDR3 DNA is TGTGCCAGCAGCTTTCCAGACCCAGGGGGCCCTATGGACACTGAAGCTTTCTTT. V usage is TRBV7-9 and J usage is TRBJ1-1, with TRBD1 matching over 8 bases. The CDR3 contains 18 residues. Germline V gives CDR1 SEHNR, CDR2 FQNEAQ (reference sequence). After removal of 3 bases from V and 3 bases from J, the junction contained 15 bases not matched to a gene. Full variable domain (rest looked up from reference TRBV7-9 and TRBJ1-1): DTGVSQNPRHKITKRGQNVTFRCDPISEHNRLYWYRQTLGQGPEFLTYFQNEAQLEKSRLLSDRFSAERPKGSFSTLEIQRTEQGDSAMYLCASSFPDPGGPMDTEAFFGQGTRLTVV.

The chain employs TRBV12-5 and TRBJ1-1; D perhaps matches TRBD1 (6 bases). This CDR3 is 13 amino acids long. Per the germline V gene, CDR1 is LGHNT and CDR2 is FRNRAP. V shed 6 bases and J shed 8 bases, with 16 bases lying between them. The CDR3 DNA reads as TGTGCTAGTGGCGGCTTAACAGGGAACGAAGCTTTCTTT. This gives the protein CASGGLTGNEAFF.

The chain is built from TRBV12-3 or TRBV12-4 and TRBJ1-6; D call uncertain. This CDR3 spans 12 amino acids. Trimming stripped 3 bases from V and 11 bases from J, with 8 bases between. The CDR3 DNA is TGTGCCAGCAGTTTTAGGTTGCCACCCCTCCACTTT. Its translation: CASSFRLPPLHF.